The 2 T cell receptor beta chains reported below all come from one sample, sequenced in a study of control samples from healthy donors and cancer patients. Only in-frame clones appear in the TCRdb table, and some are missing; sequencing was by immunoSEQ multiplex PCR. The sample holds tens of thousands of clones, approximately 89% seen once. Material for sequencing was PBMCs. All receptors come from a man aged 40-55 years with colorectal cancer.

This clone appeared once. This CDR3 is CASSMGQGNQNEKLFF. The DNA for the CDR3 is TGTGCCAGTAGTATGGGCCAGGGTAACCAAAATGAAAAACTGTTTTTT. The chain combines TRBV19 with TRBJ1-4, with D tentatively TRBD1 (5 bases). The ends were cut back, 3 bases at V and 5 bases at J, with 16 bases in the middle. The CDR3 loop spans 16 amino acids. Germline assignment: CDR1 LNHDA and CDR2 SQIVND (reference sequence).

This chain joins TRBV9 and TRBJ2-3; D gene unclear. This CDR3 comprises 12 residues. CDR1 is SGDLS, CDR2 YYNGEE, per germline. Trimming stripped 4 bases from V and 3 bases from J, with 6 bases between. Written as DNA, the CDR3 is TGTGCCAGCAGCCCCGTTACAGATACGCAGTATTTT. Its translation is CASSPVTDTQYF.